What follows are 23 T cell receptor beta chains derived from one specimen sequenced in a study of T cell changes during pregnancy in multiple sclerosis. The repertoire was sequenced with immunoSEQ multiplex PCR; TCRdb's copy has only in-frame clones and lacks some. The sample lists 20,000 to 25,000 clones, 75% to 90% seen once, with around 7% in the top ten. The sample in question was CD8+ T cells from peripheral blood mononuclear cells, obtained in the first trimester of pregnancy. The receptors were gathered from a female donor with multiple sclerosis, enrolled in a pregnancy study.

In its sample, this clone ranks as medium-sized. This chain connects TRBV6-1 to TRBJ2-3, with D perhaps matching TRBD2 (6 bases). Trimming pared 4 bases from V and 3 bases from J, leaving 14 bases between. CDR3 length equals 15 residues. The germline gives CDR1 MNHNS, CDR2 SASEGT. This CDR3 is CASSAGEGQTDTQYF. The CDR3 DNA reads as TGTGCCAGCAGTGCGGGAGAAGGTCAGACAGATACGCAGTATTTT.

The V and J genes are TRBV11-2 and TRBJ2-3; 8 nucleotides agree with TRBD2. V dropped 6 bases and J dropped 2; count of bases not matched to a gene: 4. Germline loops: CDR1 SGHAT, CDR2 FQNNGV. This CDR3 has 14 amino acids. CDR3 nucleotides: TGTGCCAGCAGGGGACTAGGAACCACAGATACGCAGTATTTT. It encodes CASRGLGTTDTQYF.

V gene TRBV2 combines with J gene TRBJ2-1; the D gene is possibly TRBD2 (6 bases). This CDR3 comprises 15 residues. Per the germline V gene, CDR1 is SNHLY and CDR2 is FYNNEI. Trimming removed 6 bases from V and 7 bases from J, with 19 bases in between. The CDR3 reads CASRETSMIGNEQFF. CDR3 sequence (DNA): TGTGCCAGCAGGGAGACTAGTATGATTGGGAATGAGCAGTTCTTC.

The V gene is TRBV7-9, the J gene TRBJ2-1, with 8 bases lining up with TRBD1. This CDR3 region has 15 residues. CDR1 is SEHNR and CDR2 is FQNEAQ in the germline V gene (reference sequence). V was pared by 4 bases and J by 5 bases, with 7 bases of the junction left unmatched. CDR3 nucleotide sequence: TGTGCCAGCAGCTCAGGGGGCACCCCCCACAATGAGCAGTTCTTC. Amino acid sequence: CASSSGGTPHNEQFF. The whole variable domain, remainder taken from reference TRBV7-9 and TRBJ2-1, is DTGVSQNPRHKITKRGQNVTFRCDPISEHNRLYWYRQTLGQGPEFLTYFQNEAQLEKSRLLSDRFSAERPKGSFSTLEIQRTEQGDSAMYLCASSSGGTPHNEQFFGPGTRLTVL.

This sequence joins TRBV6-5 and TRBJ2-7; 8 positions match TRBD1. There are 14 residues in the CDR3. V was pared by 4 bases and J by 6 bases, with 8 bases of the junction left unmatched. CDR1 is MNHEY, CDR2 SVGAGI, per germline. Here the CDR3 DNA reads TGTGCCAGCAGTTTCGGACAGGGAATGGCCGAGCAGTACTTC. This codes for CASSFGQGMAEQYF.

This clone was counted a few times. The J gene is TRBJ2-2, the V gene TRBV27; D remains unclear. Trimming cost V 2 bases and J 1 base, with 5 bases left between them. The germline gives CDR1 MNHEY, CDR2 SMNVEV (reference sequence). The CDR3 contains 14 residues. CDR3 coding DNA: TGTGCCAGCAGTTTAACAGAGAACACCGGGGAGCTGTTTTTT. Protein sequence: CASSLTENTGELFF.

CDR3 sequence: CASSLAETHIGEQFF. The CDR3 DNA reads TGTGCCAGCAGTTTAGCGGAGACCCACATCGGTGAGCAGTTCTTC. The V gene is TRBV6-5, the J gene TRBJ2-1; TRBD2 might be the D (6 bases). The CDR3 has 15 residues. The V end lost 4 bases, the J end lost 9 bases, and 19 bases lay between the germline ends. Germline loops: CDR1 MNHEY, CDR2 SVGAGI.

The chain couples TRBV12-5 to TRBJ2-1, with D unresolved. V lost 2 bases, J lost 8 bases, and 13 bases lay in between. The CDR3 consists of 14 residues. CDR1 is LGHNT and CDR2 is FRNRAP in the germline V gene. CDR3 protein: CASGLFLRHDEQFF. CDR3 nucleotide sequence: TGTGCTAGTGGTTTGTTTTTACGACATGATGAGCAGTTCTTC.

V is TRBV27 and J is TRBJ2-7; D is perhaps TRBD2 (5 bases). There are 16 residues in the CDR3. Germline V gene lookup returns CDR1 MNHEY and CDR2 SMNVEV (reference sequence). Trimming shortened V by 5 bases and J by 0 bases, and 17 bases separated the two germline ends. The CDR3: CASSHQLAYSSYEQYF. The CDR3 nucleotides are TGTGCCAGCAGTCACCAGCTAGCTTACAGCTCCTACGAGCAGTACTTC.

V gene TRBV4-3 combines with J gene TRBJ2-2; 7 nucleotides agree with TRBD1. CDR1 is LGHNA, CDR2 YSLEER, per germline. This CDR3 region has 13 residues. With V trimmed by 3 bases and J by 7 bases, 2 bases remained unmatched. This CDR3 reads CASSQTGFGELFF. In DNA, the CDR3 is TGCGCCAGCAGCCAGACAGGGTTCGGGGAGCTGTTTTTT.

This clone came up once. The chain couples TRBV5-6 to TRBJ2-7, with TRBD1 as a possible D gene (6 bases). CDR1 and CDR2 from the germline V gene are SGHDT and YYEEEE. This CDR3 has 14 amino acids. The germline V and J ends were trimmed by 0 bases and 2 bases, with 9 bases remaining between them. DNA of the CDR3: TGTGCCAGCAGCTTGGGGGGGCACCCCTACGAGCAGTACTTC. Amino acids: CASSLGGHPYEQYF.

This clone occurred once. The chain links TRBV9 to TRBJ2-3; D possibly corresponds to TRBD1 (6 bases). The germline CDR1 and CDR2 sequences are SGDLS and YYNGEE. Trimming shortened V by 3 bases and J by 2 bases, and 13 bases separated the two germline ends. The CDR3 is 15 residues long. CDR3 sequence reads: CASSDGTLATDTQYF. The DNA for the CDR3 is TGTGCCAGCAGCGACGGGACATTAGCCACAGATACGCAGTATTTT.

The chain joins TRBV7-2 to TRBJ2-7; D possibly corresponds to TRBD1 (6 bases). The V end lost 3 bases, the J end lost 7 bases, and 10 bases lay between the germline ends. Looked up from germline, CDR1 is SGHTA and CDR2 is FQGNSA. This CDR3 has 12 residues. The CDR3 DNA sequence: TGTGCCAGCAGCTTCGGGACACAAGAGCAGTACTTC. Translating it yields CASSFGTQEQYF.

CDR3 loop: CASSLGVTGGNTIYF. The CDR3 DNA follows: TGTGCCAGCAGCTTAGGGGTGACAGGAGGAAACACCATATATTTT. This sequence joins TRBV11-2 and TRBJ1-3; tentatively, D is TRBD1 (6 bases). The CDR3 is 15 amino acids. Germline V lookup: CDR1 SGHAT, CDR2 FQNNGV. The V end lost 1 base, the J end lost 4 bases, and 11 bases lay between the germline ends.

The CDR3 DNA reads as TGTGCCAGCAGCCGGACGGACAGGGGCGTGGTAGCAACTAATGAAAAACTGTTTTTT. Amino acid sequence: CASSRTDRGVVATNEKLFF. The chain links TRBV4-2 to TRBJ1-4; 9 nucleotides agree with TRBD1. V gave up 4 bases and J gave up 0 bases; unmatched junction bases: 12. In germline, CDR1 is LGHNA, CDR2 YNFKEQ. The CDR3 sequence is 19 residues long.

The chain is built from TRBV6-1 and TRBJ2-1; D possibly corresponds to TRBD1 (5 bases). Trimming pared 7 bases from V and 0 bases from J, leaving 10 bases between. Per germline, CDR1 MNHNS and CDR2 SASEGT. The CDR3 is made up of 14 amino acids. CDR3 region: CASNQGDSYNEQFF. The CDR3 region has the DNA TGTGCCAGCAATCAAGGGGACTCCTACAATGAGCAGTTCTTC.

V and J are TRBV4-3 and TRBJ2-2; TRBD1 agrees at 7 bases. Losses at the gene ends were 3 bases for V and 6 bases for J; bases not matched to a gene: 4. Germline CDR1 and CDR2: LGHNA and YSLEER. CDR3 size: 14 residues. Here the CDR3 reads CASSQDRIAGELFF. CDR3 coding DNA: TGCGCCAGCAGCCAGGACAGGATCGCCGGGGAGCTGTTTTTT.

This chain joins TRBV14 and TRBJ2-1; 15 bases line up with TRBD2. Germline V gene sequence: CDR1 SGHDN, CDR2 FVKESK. The CDR3 consists of 16 residues. V lost 5 bases and J lost 9; bases outside the gene matches: 8. The CDR3 DNA reads TGTGCCAGCAGCTCCCGGACTAGCGGGAGGGCCTTTGAGCAGTTCTTC. Protein sequence: CASSSRTSGRAFEQFF.

V is TRBV6-5 and J is TRBJ2-2, with 12 bases identical to TRBD2. The CDR3 totals 16 residues. Germline-derived CDR1 and CDR2 are MNHEY and SVGAGI. The J segment lost 6 bases and the V segment lost 0 bases, leaving 2 bases of the junction unmatched. In DNA form, the CDR3 reads TGTGCCAGCAGTTACTCTCGACTAGCGGGAGCCGGGGAGCTGTTTTTT. The encoded protein is CASSYSRLAGAGELFF.

In this sample, this clone turned up a few times. The rearrangement links TRBV6-4 to TRBJ2-3; 11 bases are shared with TRBD2. The CDR3 covers 16 residues. Per germline, CDR1 MRHNA and CDR2 SNTAGT. V shed 2 bases and J 2 bases; nucleotides not matched to a gene: 3. The CDR3 protein is CASSDGTSGHTDTQYF. The CDR3 DNA reads as TGTGCCAGCAGTGACGGGACTAGCGGTCACACAGATACGCAGTATTTT.

The gene calls are TRBV7-9 and TRBJ2-7; no definite D call. The CDR3 totals 12 residues. The V and J ends lost 7 bases and 4 bases respectively, with 11 bases between them. Germline V gene lookup returns CDR1 SEHNR and CDR2 FQNEAQ (reference sequence). The CDR3 DNA reads as TGTGCCAGCACCGAGTCGGGTTACGAGCAGTACTTC. Translating gives CASTESGYEQYF.

The DNA of the CDR3 is TGTGCCACCAGCAGTATCGACAGGTCGCGCAATCAGCCCCAGCATTTT. It encodes CATSSIDRSRNQPQHF. The chain carries TRBV15 and TRBJ1-5; D possibly corresponds to TRBD1 (6 bases). The length of the CDR3 is 16 residues. Per germline, CDR1 LNHNV and CDR2 YYDKDF (reference sequence). The V gene lost 3 bases and the J gene lost 2 bases, with 14 bases spanning the gap.

V usage is TRBV4-3 and J usage is TRBJ2-1; 9 nucleotides agree with TRBD2. The V gene's germline CDR1 is LGHNA and CDR2 YSLEER. This CDR3 has 17 amino acids. The junction had 10 bases not matched to a gene; V was cut back by 0 bases and J by 7 bases. The CDR3 DNA is TGCGCCAGCAGCCAAGATGATGTTTTAGCGGGAGCTAATGAGCAGTTCTTC. This sequence encodes CASSQDDVLAGANEQFF.